Each of the 13 T cell receptor beta chains below was sequenced from the same sample in a study of radiation and T cells in renal cell carcinoma. Profiling relied on immunoSEQ multiplex PCR, and the TCRdb table lists in-frame clones only, not all of them. The repertoire holds 94,000 or so clones, with 65% to 85% as singletons. Regarding time point: baseline pretreatment blood. Treatment in this sample: 15 Gy SBRT to primary tumor, nephrectomy 4 weeks later. The sequencing used blood, collected from a patient whose treatment included radiotherapy and nephrectomy. The receptor source for this set is a man in his sixties with renal cell carcinoma.

This chain uses TRBV5-6 with TRBJ1-3, with 7 bases that match TRBD1. The ends lost 0 bases at V and 4 bases at J; junction bases unmatched: 4. CDR3 length: 15 amino acids. Germline CDR1 SGHDT, CDR2 YYEEEE. DNA of the CDR3: TGTGCCAGCAGCTTGGGTCCAGGGGGAGGAAACACCATATATTTT. This encodes CASSLGPGGGNTIYF. Full variable domain (rest looked up from reference TRBV5-6 and TRBJ1-3): DAGVTQSPTHLIKTRGQQVTLRCSPKSGHDTVSWYQQALGQGPQFIFQYYEEEERQRGNFPDRFSGHQFPNYSSELNVNALLLGDSALYLCASSLGPGGGNTIYFGEGSWLTVV.

As to this clone: This specimen includes other DNA sequences encoding the same CDR3. This sequence joins TRBV19 and TRBJ1-1; the D gene is possibly TRBD1 (5 bases). This CDR3 has 14 amino acids. V gave up 3 bases and J gave up 1 base, with 9 bases separating them. CDR1 LNHDA and CDR2 SQIVND come from the germline V gene (reference sequence). The DNA of the CDR3 is TGTGCCAGTAGTATTCGGGGCGAGAACACTGAAGCTTTCTTT. Translation: CASSIRGENTEAFF.

The V call is TRBV4-2, the J call TRBJ2-2; D perhaps matches TRBD1 (5 bases). Trimming took 0 bases from V and 6 from J, leaving 20 bases between them. The length of the CDR3 is 18 residues. From germline, CDR1 is LGHNA and CDR2 YNFKEQ. CDR3 loop: CASSQDRAGMVRAGELFF. For the CDR3, the DNA is TGTGCCAGCAGCCAAGATAGGGCAGGGATGGTTAGGGCCGGGGAGCTGTTTTTT.

The chain combines TRBV6-5 with TRBJ2-7; a possible D gene is TRBD1 (6 bases). The CDR3 spans 16 residues. In germline, CDR1 is MNHEY, CDR2 SVGAGI. The ends were cut back, 2 bases at V and 5 bases at J, with 19 bases in the middle. The CDR3 sequence: CASSYAPGTRDNEQYF. The CDR3 DNA follows: TGTGCCAGCAGTTACGCCCCCGGGACCCGGGACAACGAGCAGTACTTC.

V usage is TRBV29-1 and J usage is TRBJ2-1; TRBD1 agrees at 10 bases. Germline CDR1 SQVTM, CDR2 ANQGSEA. V was pared by 3 bases and J by 6 bases, with 8 bases of the junction left unmatched. There are 15 residues in the CDR3. The CDR3 DNA reads as TGCAGCGTTGATGGTGACAGGGGGCTAGTCAATGAGCAGTTCTTC. Amino acids: CSVDGDRGLVNEQFF.

The V and J genes are TRBV9 and TRBJ2-4; D is perhaps TRBD2 (6 bases). CDR1 SGDLS and CDR2 YYNGEE come from the germline V gene. The CDR3 is made up of 14 amino acids. V gave up 3 bases and J gave up 7 bases, with 14 bases separating them. The CDR3 DNA reads as TGTGCCAGCAGCGAGGGTCCTGGGGGGAACATTCAGTACTTC. Translating it yields CASSEGPGGNIQYF.

The chain employs TRBV18 and TRBJ2-2; 9 nucleotides match TRBD2. The CDR3 consists of 15 residues. With 1 base clipped from V and 7 bases from J, the junction kept 4 bases outside the gene matches. Per the germline V gene, CDR1 is KGHSH and CDR2 is LQKENI. Here the CDR3 reads CASSPLAGEVGELFF. The CDR3 bases are TGTGCCAGCTCACCACTAGCGGGAGAAGTCGGGGAGCTGTTTTTT.

The chain employs TRBV7-2 and TRBJ2-5, with D possibly being TRBD1 or TRBD2 (5 bases each). Looked up from germline, CDR1 is SGHTA and CDR2 is FQGNSA. This CDR3 is built from 12 residues. Between the trimmed V and J ends, which lost 1 base and 14 bases, there was a span of 14 bases. Here the CDR3 DNA reads TGTGCCAGCAGCTTAGAGAAGGGACCCTTATACTTC. Its translation: CASSLEKGPLYF.

This clone has a single count. The chain is built from TRBV5-1 and TRBJ1-2, with 11 bases matching TRBD1. The CDR3 is 17 amino acids. Germline lookup yields CDR1 SGHRS and CDR2 YFSETQ. The V segment lost 4 bases and the J segment 4 bases; nucleotides outside the gene matches: 12. CDR3 DNA sequence: TGCGCCAGCAGCCCGGGACAGGGGGAATCCGGCGGCTATGGCTACACCTTC. Translating it yields CASSPGQGESGGYGYTF.

This chain links TRBV29-1 with TRBJ2-3; D remains unclear. CDR1 is SQVTM, CDR2 ANQGSEA, per germline. The CDR3 runs to 15 residues. The V end lost 3 bases, the J end lost 2 bases, and 15 bases lay between the germline ends. The CDR3 loop reads CSVDLANKNTDTQYF. CDR3 coding DNA: TGCAGCGTTGATTTGGCGAATAAGAACACAGATACGCAGTATTTT.

The V gene is TRBV19, the J gene TRBJ2-6; 9 nucleotides line up with TRBD1. This CDR3 is built from 20 residues. J was trimmed by 0 bases and V by 6 bases; bases with no gene match: 15. The germline gives CDR1 LNHDA, CDR2 SQIVND (reference sequence). The CDR3 nucleotides are TGTGCCAGTAGCCTTAGGGTCGGAGGACAGGGGAGCTCTGGGGCCAACGTCCTGACTTTC. Amino acids: CASSLRVGGQGSSGANVLTF.

The chain carries TRBV19 and TRBJ2-3, with D unclear. The CDR3 contains 14 residues. V lost 4 bases, J lost 3 bases, and 11 bases lay in between. Germline V lookup: CDR1 LNHDA, CDR2 SQIVND (reference sequence). The CDR3 loop reads CASSNTPPTDTQYF. The CDR3 region has the DNA TGTGCCAGTAGTAACACCCCCCCGACAGATACGCAGTATTTT.

This chain joins TRBV5-1 and TRBJ2-2; D unclear. The germline CDR1 and CDR2 sequences are SGHRS and YFSETQ. The CDR3 covers 17 residues. V lost 0 bases and J lost 0, with 12 bases in between. CDR3 sequence (DNA): TGCGCCAGCAGCTTGGTTGGGCTGCCCTCGAACACCGGGGAGCTGTTTTTT. Protein product: CASSLVGLPSNTGELFF.